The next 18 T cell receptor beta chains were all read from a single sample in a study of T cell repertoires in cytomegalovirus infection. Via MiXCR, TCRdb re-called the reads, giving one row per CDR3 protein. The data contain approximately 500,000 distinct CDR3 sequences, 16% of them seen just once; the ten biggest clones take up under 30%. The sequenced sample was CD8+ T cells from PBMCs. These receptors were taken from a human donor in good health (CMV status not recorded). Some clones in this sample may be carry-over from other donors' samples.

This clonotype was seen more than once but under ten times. CDR3 sequence reads: CASSISDGGIGEQYF. DNA for the CDR3: TGTGCCAGTAGTATTTCGGACGGTGGAATTGGCGAGCAGTACTTC. The chain couples TRBV19 to TRBJ2-7; D ambiguous. Trimming shortened V by 3 bases and J by 6 bases, and 18 bases separated the two germline ends. Germline CDR1 is LNHDA and CDR2 is SQIVND (reference sequence). The CDR3 is made up of 15 amino acids.

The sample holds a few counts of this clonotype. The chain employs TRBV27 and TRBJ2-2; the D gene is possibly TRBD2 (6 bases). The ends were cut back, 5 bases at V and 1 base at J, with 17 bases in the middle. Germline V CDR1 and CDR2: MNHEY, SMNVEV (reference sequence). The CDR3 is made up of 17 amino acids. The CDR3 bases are TGTGCCAGCAGTCCCATCGAGCGGGCTTTGAACACCGGGGAGCTGTTTTTT. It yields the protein CASSPIERALNTGELFF.

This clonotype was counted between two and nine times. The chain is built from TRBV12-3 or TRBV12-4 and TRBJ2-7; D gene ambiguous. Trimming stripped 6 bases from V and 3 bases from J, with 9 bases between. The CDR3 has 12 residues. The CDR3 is CASSWGFYEQYF. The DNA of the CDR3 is TGTGCCAGCAGCTGGGGATTCTACGAGCAGTACTTC.

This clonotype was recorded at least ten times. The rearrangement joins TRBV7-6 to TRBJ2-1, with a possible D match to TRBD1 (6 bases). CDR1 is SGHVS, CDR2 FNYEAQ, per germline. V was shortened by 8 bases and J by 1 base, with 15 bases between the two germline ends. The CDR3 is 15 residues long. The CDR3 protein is CASCLTDSSYNEQFF. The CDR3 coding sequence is TGTGCCAGCTGCCTCACGGACAGTTCCTACAATGAGCAGTTCTTC.

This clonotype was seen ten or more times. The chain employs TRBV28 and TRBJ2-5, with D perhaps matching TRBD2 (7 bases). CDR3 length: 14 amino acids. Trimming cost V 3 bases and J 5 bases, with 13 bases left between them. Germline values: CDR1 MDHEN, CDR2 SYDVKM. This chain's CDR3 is CASSFRGRVETQYF. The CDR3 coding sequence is TGTGCCAGCAGTTTTAGGGGGAGGGTGGAGACCCAGTACTTC.

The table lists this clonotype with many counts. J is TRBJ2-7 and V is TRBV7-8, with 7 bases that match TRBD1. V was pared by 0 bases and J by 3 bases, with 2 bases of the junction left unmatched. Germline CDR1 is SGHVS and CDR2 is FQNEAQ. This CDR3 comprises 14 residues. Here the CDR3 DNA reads TGTGCCAGCAGCTTAGCGGGACAGATCTACGAGCAGTACTTC. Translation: CASSLAGQIYEQYF.

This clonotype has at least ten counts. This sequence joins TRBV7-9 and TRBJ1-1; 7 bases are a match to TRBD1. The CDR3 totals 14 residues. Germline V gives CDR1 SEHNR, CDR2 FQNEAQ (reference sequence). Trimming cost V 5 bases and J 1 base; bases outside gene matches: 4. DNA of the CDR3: TGTGCCAGCAGCCAAGGGACAGAGAACACTGAAGCTTTCTTT. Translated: CASSQGTENTEAFF.

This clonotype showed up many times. The CDR3 reads CASRKEDSITYEQYF. CDR3 DNA sequence: TGTGCCAGCAGGAAGGAAGATTCCATCACCTACGAGCAGTACTTC. V is TRBV28 and J is TRBJ2-7; no reliable D call. Trimming removed 6 bases from V and 2 bases from J, with 17 bases in between. This CDR3 is built from 15 residues. Germline assignment: CDR1 MDHEN and CDR2 SYDVKM. The entire variable domain, with the rest obtained from reference TRBV28 and TRBJ2-7, is as follows: DVKVTQSSRYLVKRTGEKVFLECVQDMDHENMFWYRQDPGLGLRLIYFSYDVKMKEKGDIPEGYSVSREKKERFSLILESASTNQTSMYLCASRKEDSITYEQYFGPGTRLTVT.

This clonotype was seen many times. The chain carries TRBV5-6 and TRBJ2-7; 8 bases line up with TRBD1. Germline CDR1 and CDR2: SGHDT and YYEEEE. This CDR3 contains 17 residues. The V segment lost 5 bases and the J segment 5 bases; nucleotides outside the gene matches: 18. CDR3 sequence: CASSLPINRDRFHEQYF. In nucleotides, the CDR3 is TGTGCCAGCAGTTTACCCATTAACCGGGACAGGTTCCACGAGCAGTACTTC. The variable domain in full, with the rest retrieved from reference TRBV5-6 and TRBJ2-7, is DAGVTQSPTHLIKTRGQQVTLRCSPKSGHDTVSWYQQALGQGPQFIFQYYEEEERQRGNFPDRFSGHQFPNYSSELNVNALLLGDSALYLCASSLPINRDRFHEQYFGPGTRLTVT.

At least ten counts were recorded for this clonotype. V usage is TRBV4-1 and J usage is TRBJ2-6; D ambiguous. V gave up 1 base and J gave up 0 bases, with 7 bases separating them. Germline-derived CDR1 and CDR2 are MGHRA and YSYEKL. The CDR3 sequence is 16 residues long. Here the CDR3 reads CASSQVLFSGANVLTF. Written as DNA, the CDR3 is TGCGCCAGCAGCCAAGTCCTGTTCTCTGGGGCCAACGTCCTGACTTTC.

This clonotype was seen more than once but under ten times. CDR3 region: CATSRDRWAGRENTEAFF. CDR3 coding DNA: TGTGCCACCAGCAGAGATAGGTGGGCAGGGAGGGAGAACACTGAAGCTTTCTTT. V and J are TRBV15 and TRBJ1-1; D may be TRBD1 (5 bases). The CDR3 contains 18 residues. Germline V gene lookup returns CDR1 LNHNV and CDR2 YYDKDF (reference sequence). V dropped 0 bases and J dropped 1 base, with 18 bases sitting between them.

CDR3 sequence (DNA): TGTGCCATCAACCACCCGCGGGACAGGCCTCTATATGGCTACACCTTC. It yields the protein CAINHPRDRPLYGYTF. The V gene is TRBV10-3, the J gene TRBJ1-2; 8 positions match TRBD1. CDR1 and CDR2 from the germline V gene are ENHRY and SYGVKD. Germline trimming cut 7 bases from V and 5 bases from J; bases unmatched to any gene: 15. The CDR3 has 16 amino acids.

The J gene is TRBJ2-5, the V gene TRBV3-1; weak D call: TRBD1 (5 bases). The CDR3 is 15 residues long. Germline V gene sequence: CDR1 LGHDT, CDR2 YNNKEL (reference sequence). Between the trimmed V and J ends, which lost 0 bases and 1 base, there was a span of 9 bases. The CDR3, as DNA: TGTGCCAGCAGCCAAGATGTGACAGCCCAAGAGACCCAGTACTTC. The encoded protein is CASSQDVTAQETQYF.

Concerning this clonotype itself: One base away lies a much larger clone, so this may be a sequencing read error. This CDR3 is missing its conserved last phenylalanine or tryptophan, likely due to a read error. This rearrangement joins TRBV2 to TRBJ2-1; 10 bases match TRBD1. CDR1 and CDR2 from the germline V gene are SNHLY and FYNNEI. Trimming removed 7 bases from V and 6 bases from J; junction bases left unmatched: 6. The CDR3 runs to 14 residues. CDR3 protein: CASNWDRGLNEQFL. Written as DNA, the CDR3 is TGTGCCAGCAACTGGGACAGGGGCCTCAATGAGCAGTTCTTA.

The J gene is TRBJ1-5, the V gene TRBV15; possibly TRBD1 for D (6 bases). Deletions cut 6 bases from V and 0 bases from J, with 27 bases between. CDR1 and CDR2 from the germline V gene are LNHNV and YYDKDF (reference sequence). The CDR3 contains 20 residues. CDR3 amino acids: CATSQAWGHGKINSNQPQHF. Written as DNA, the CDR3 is TGTGCCACCAGTCAAGCCTGGGGACACGGAAAGATTAATAGCAATCAGCCCCAGCATTTT.

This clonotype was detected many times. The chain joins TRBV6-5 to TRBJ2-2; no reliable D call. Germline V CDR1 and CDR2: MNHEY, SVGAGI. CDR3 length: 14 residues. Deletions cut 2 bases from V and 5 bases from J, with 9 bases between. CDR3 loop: CASSYSRSTGELFF. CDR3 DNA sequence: TGTGCCAGCAGTTACAGCAGGTCTACCGGGGAGCTGTTTTTT.

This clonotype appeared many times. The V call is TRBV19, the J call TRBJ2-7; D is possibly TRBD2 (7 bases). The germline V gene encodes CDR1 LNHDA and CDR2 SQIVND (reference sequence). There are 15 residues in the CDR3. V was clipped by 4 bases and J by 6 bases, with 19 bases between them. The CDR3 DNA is TGTGCCAGTAGTACGCCATGGGGGGGGCCCATCGAGCAGTACTTC. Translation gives CASSTPWGGPIEQYF.

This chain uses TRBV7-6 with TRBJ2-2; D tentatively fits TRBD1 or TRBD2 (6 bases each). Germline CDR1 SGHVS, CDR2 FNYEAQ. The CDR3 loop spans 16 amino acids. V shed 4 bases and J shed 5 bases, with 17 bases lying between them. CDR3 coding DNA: TGTGCCAGCAGCTCGCGGGACATAGGACGGACCGGGGAGCTGTTTTTT. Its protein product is CASSSRDIGRTGELFF.